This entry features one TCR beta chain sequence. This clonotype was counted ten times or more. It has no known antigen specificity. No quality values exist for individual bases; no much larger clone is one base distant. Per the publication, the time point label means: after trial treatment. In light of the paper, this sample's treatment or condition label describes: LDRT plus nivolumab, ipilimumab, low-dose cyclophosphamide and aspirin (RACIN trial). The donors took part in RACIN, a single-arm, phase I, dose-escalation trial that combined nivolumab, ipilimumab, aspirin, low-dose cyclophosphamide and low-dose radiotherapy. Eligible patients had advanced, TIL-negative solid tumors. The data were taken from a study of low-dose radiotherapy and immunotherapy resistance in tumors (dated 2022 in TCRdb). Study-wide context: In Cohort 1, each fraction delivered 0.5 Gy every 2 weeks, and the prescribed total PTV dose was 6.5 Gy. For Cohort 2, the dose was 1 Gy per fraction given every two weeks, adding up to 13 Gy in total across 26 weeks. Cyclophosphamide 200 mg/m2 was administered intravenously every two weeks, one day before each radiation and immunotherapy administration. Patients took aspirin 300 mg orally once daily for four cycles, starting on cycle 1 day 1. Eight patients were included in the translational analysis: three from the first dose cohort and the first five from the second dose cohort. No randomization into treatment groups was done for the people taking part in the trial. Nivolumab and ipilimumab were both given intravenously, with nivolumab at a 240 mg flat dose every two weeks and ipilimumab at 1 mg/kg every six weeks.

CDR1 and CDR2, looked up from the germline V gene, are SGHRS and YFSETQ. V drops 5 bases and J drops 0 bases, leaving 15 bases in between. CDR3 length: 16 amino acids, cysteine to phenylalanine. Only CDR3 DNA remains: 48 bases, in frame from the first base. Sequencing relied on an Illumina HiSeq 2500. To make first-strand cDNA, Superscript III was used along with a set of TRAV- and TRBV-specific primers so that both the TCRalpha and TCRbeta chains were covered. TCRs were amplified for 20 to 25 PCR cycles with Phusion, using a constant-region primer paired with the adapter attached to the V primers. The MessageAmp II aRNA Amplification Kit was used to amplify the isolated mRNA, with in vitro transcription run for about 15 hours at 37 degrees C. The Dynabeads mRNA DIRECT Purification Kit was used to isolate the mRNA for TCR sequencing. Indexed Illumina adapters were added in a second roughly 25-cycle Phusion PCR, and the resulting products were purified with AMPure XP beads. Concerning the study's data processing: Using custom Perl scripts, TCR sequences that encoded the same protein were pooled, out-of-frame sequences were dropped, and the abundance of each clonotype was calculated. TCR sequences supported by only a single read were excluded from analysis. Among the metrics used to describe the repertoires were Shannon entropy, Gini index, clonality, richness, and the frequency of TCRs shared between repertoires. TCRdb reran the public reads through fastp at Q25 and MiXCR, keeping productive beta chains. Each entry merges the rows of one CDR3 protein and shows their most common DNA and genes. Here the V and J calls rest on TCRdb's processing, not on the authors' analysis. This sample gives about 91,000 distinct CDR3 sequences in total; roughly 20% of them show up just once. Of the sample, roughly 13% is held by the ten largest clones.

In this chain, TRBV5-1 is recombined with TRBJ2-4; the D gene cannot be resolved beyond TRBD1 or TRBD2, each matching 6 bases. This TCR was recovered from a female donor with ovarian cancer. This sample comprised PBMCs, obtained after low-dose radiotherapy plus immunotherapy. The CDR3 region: CASRGGGGGAKNIQYF. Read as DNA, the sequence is TGCGCCAGCAGGGGGGGCGGCGGTGGAGCCAAAAACATTCAGTACTTC.